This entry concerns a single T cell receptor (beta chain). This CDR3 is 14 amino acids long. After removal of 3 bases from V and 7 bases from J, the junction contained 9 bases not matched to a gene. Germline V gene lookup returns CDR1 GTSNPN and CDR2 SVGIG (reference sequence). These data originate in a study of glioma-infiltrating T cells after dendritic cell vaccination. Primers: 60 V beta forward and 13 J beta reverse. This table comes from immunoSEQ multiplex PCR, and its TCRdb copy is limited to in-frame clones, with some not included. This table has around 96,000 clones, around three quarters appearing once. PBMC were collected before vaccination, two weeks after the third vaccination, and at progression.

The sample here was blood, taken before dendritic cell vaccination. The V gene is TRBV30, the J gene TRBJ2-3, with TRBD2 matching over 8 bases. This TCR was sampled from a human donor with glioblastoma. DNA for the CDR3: TGTGCCTGGAGAAAGCGGGAGATTAGGTATACGCAGTATTTT. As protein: CAWRKREIRYTQYF.